A single sample is the source of the 21 T cell receptor beta chains below, sequenced in a study of blood T cells in healthy people across ages. A sample-barcoded 5' primer and a J-beta primer mix were used in a second PCR of roughly 7 to 11 cycles. Each CDR3 protein gets one entry after TCRdb re-called the 5' RACE reads with MiXCR. The sample lists 550,000 to 800,000 distinct CDR3 sequences; 32% were seen once. The sequenced material came from blood. These receptors all stem from a woman of 80 years or more in good health.

On this clonotype itself: A single base separates this from a much larger clone, so it may be a read error. The chain joins TRBV25-1 to TRBJ2-3; D ambiguous. Germline V CDR1 and CDR2: MGHDK, SYGVNS. The CDR3 loop spans 14 amino acids. V gave up 6 bases and J gave up 2 bases, with 12 bases separating them. CDR3 sequence (DNA): TGTGCCAGCAGGGAAACCCAGGTCACAGATACGCAGTATTTT. Protein sequence: CASRETQVTDTQYF.

The rearrangement links TRBV27 to TRBJ1-1; the D gene is possibly TRBD1 (6 bases). V dropped 5 bases and J dropped 0 bases, with 31 bases sitting between them. This CDR3 is 21 amino acids long. Per the germline V gene, CDR1 is MNHEY and CDR2 is SMNVEV (reference sequence). The CDR3 loop is CASSLPGRGAKESAVNTEAFF. The CDR3 nucleotides are TGTGCCAGCAGTCTCCCGGGACGGGGGGCTAAAGAATCGGCGGTGAACACTGAAGCTTTCTTT.

This clonotype was recorded at least ten times. The V and J genes are TRBV18 and TRBJ2-7, with D possibly matching TRBD1 (5 bases). CDR1 and CDR2 from the germline V gene are KGHSH and LQKENI. The CDR3 is 14 amino acids. V lost 1 base and J lost 7, with 14 bases in between. This CDR3 is CASSPLFSQGEQYF. Written as DNA, the CDR3 is TGTGCCAGCTCACCACTCTTCTCTCAGGGAGAGCAGTACTTC.

The rearrangement joins TRBV29-1 to TRBJ1-5; a weak D match, TRBD1 (5 bases). Trimming stripped 4 bases from V and 2 bases from J, with 6 bases between. This CDR3 region has 12 residues. CDR1 and CDR2 from the germline V gene are SQVTM and ANQGSEA. The CDR3 is CSVAGRNQPQHF. CDR3 sequence (DNA): TGCAGCGTTGCAGGGCGCAATCAGCCCCAGCATTTT.

The J gene is TRBJ2-7, the V gene TRBV20-1; 10 nucleotides line up with TRBD2. V dropped 5 bases and J dropped 0; count of bases not matched to a gene: 7. This CDR3 is 15 amino acids long. Germline V gene sequence: CDR1 DFQATT, CDR2 SNEGSKA (reference sequence). CDR3 coding DNA: TGCAGTGCTGCTAGCGGGGGAACGAGCTCCTACGAGCAGTACTTC. Encoded protein: CSAASGGTSSYEQYF.

V gene TRBV7-2 combines with J gene TRBJ2-3; 7 nucleotides match TRBD2. CDR1 is SGHTA, CDR2 FQGNSA, per germline. The CDR3 contains 15 residues. V was clipped by 2 bases and J by 4 bases; unmatched bases: 6. Here the CDR3 reads CASSLFKRGSDTQYF. CDR3 nucleotide sequence: TGTGCCAGCAGCTTATTTAAGCGGGGATCAGATACGCAGTATTTT.

This clonotype was seen repeatedly, ten times or more. The DNA of the CDR3 is TGTGCCAGCAGCCGGGACCGGTATACGCAGTATTTT. Translating it yields CASSRDRYTQYF. The V and J genes are TRBV7-2 and TRBJ2-3; possibly TRBD1 or TRBD2 for D (5 bases each). This CDR3 is built from 12 residues. Germline V CDR1 and CDR2: SGHTA, FQGNSA. The V and J ends lost 5 bases and 7 bases respectively, with 10 bases between them.

This clonotype was observed a few times. The rearrangement uses TRBV6-1 and TRBJ2-7; TRBD2 matches at 7 bases. Per germline, CDR1 MNHNS and CDR2 SASEGT. The CDR3 is 14 amino acids. Unmatched junction bases numbered 8, after V lost 3 bases and J lost 6 bases. In DNA form, the CDR3 reads TGTGCCAGCAGTGACGGGTCGGGAGGTCCCGAGCAGTACTTC. It codes for CASSDGSGGPEQYF.

This clonotype was recorded a few times. The chain recombines TRBV14 with TRBJ2-1; TRBD1 agrees at 9 bases. This CDR3 spans 16 amino acids. V was pared by 5 bases and J by 7 bases, with 12 bases of the junction left unmatched. Germline loops: CDR1 SGHDN, CDR2 FVKESK. The CDR3 bases are TGTGCCAGCAGCGGCCGGGACAGGGCCTTCGAGAATGAGCAGTTCTTC. This sequence encodes CASSGRDRAFENEQFF.

Comments on this clonotype: Being one base from a much bigger clone, this may be a read error. The chain couples TRBV2 to TRBJ2-4, with D possibly being TRBD1 or TRBD2 (5 bases each). V was cut by 5 bases and J by 13 bases, with 24 bases left in between. The CDR3 sequence is 15 residues long. Germline loops: CDR1 SNHLY, CDR2 FYNNEI. CDR3 amino acids: CASSPRGSAGKGQYF. The CDR3 nucleotides are TGTGCCAGCAGTCCACGGGGAAGTGCTGGCAAGGGGCAGTACTTC.

The sample holds a few counts of this clonotype. This may be a read error: a much more frequent sequence differs by one nucleotide. The gene calls are TRBV7-2 and TRBJ2-2, with 9 bases lining up with TRBD2. This CDR3 is 15 amino acids long. Unmatched junction bases numbered 2, after V lost 6 bases and J lost 0 bases. Germline V gene lookup returns CDR1 SGHTA and CDR2 FQGNSA. CDR3 DNA sequence: TGTGCCAGCAGGGTAGCGGGGGCGAACACCGGGGAGCTGTTTTTT. This translates into CASRVAGANTGELFF.

V and J are TRBV20-1 and TRBJ2-1; TRBD2 matches 11 bases. The CDR3 has 14 residues. From germline, CDR1 is DFQATT and CDR2 SNEGSKA (reference sequence). With 4 bases clipped from V and 5 bases from J, the junction kept 4 bases outside the gene matches. The DNA of the CDR3 is TGCAGTGCTACGGGACTAGCGGCCAACAATGAGCAGTTCTTC. This translates into CSATGLAANNEQFF.

A few counts support this clonotype. The DNA of the CDR3 is TGCAGTGCTAGAGATCTTGAGACAGGGGGCTCACCCCTCCACTTT. Translation: CSARDLETGGSPLHF. The rearrangement joins TRBV20-1 to TRBJ1-6; 10 nucleotides match TRBD1. Germline CDR1 and CDR2: DFQATT and SNEGSKA (reference sequence). Trimming cost V 0 bases and J 10 bases; bases outside gene matches: 6. This CDR3 has 15 residues.

This clonotype was seen ten or more times. The chain carries TRBV20-1 and TRBJ2-1; 12 positions agree with TRBD2. The V gene's germline CDR1 is DFQATT and CDR2 SNEGSKA (reference sequence). Trimming took 3 bases from V and 0 from J; bases not matched to a gene: 6. The CDR3 spans 17 residues. CDR3 amino acids: CSASVTSGGPSYNEQFF. The CDR3, as DNA: TGCAGTGCTAGTGTGACTAGCGGGGGACCCTCCTACAATGAGCAGTTCTTC.

As concerns this clonotype: Mismatch with germline at one junction end may stem from a read error. The chain is built from TRBV29-1 and TRBJ2-7; TRBD2 matches 10 bases. CDR3 length equals 15 residues. Germline V gives CDR1 SQVTM, CDR2 ANQGSEA. The CDR3 DNA follows: TGCAGCGTTGAATTGGCTAGCGGGGGCCTTAATGAGCGGTACTTC. Its translation: CSVELASGGLNERYF.

This clonotype was detected only a few times. The chain couples TRBV2 to TRBJ2-4; no firm D call. The CDR3 totals 14 residues. CDR1 SNHLY and CDR2 FYNNEI come from the germline V gene. V was shortened by 2 bases and J by 3 bases, with 8 bases between the two germline ends. The CDR3 coding sequence is TGTGCCAGCAGTGAAAAGACCAACAAAAACATTCAGTACTTC. Its protein product is CASSEKTNKNIQYF. Combining the CDR3 with reference TRBV2 and TRBJ2-4 gives the whole variable domain EPEVTQTPSHQVTQMGQEVILRCVPISNHLYFYWYRQILGQKVEFLVSFYNNEISEKSEIFDDQFSVERPDGSNFTLKIRSTKLEDSAMYFCASSEKTNKNIQYFGAGTRLSVL.

This clonotype was recorded many times. The chain couples TRBV11-2 to TRBJ2-3, with D maybe TRBD2 (5 bases). The V gene's germline CDR1 is SGHAT and CDR2 FQNNGV. V dropped 2 bases and J dropped 2 bases, with 8 bases sitting between them. The CDR3 contains 14 residues. The CDR3, as DNA: TGTGCCAGCAGCTTAACTAGGGCCACAGATACGCAGTATTTT. As protein: CASSLTRATDTQYF.

This chain joins TRBV12-3 or TRBV12-4 and TRBJ2-2; TRBD1 might be the D (6 bases). This CDR3 is built from 16 residues. V lost 6 bases to trimming and J lost 3 bases, with 17 bases between them. The CDR3: CASRPGKGEDTGELFF. The CDR3 nucleotides read TGTGCCAGCAGACCCGGGAAGGGGGAAGACACCGGGGAGCTGTTTTTT.

This clonotype has ten or more counts. The V gene is TRBV4-2, the J gene TRBJ1-5; D unclear. The V gene's germline CDR1 is LGHNA and CDR2 YNFKEQ. The CDR3 consists of 13 residues. V lost 2 bases to trimming and J lost 0 bases, with 2 bases between them. The CDR3 region is CASSQNSNQPQHF. In DNA, the CDR3 is TGTGCCAGCAGCCAAAATAGCAATCAGCCCCAGCATTTT.

V gene TRBV12-3 or TRBV12-4 combines with J gene TRBJ2-1; TRBD2 might be the D (6 bases). This CDR3 region has 13 residues. V dropped 6 bases and J dropped 10 bases, with 16 bases sitting between them. The CDR3 DNA sequence: TGTGCCAGCAGGTTTTTAATGGAGGGAGAGCAGTTCTTC. Translated, it gives CASRFLMEGEQFF.

At least ten counts were recorded for this clonotype. V is TRBV6-1 and J is TRBJ1-1, with D perhaps matching TRBD1 (5 bases). Between the trimmed V and J ends, which lost 4 bases and 3 bases, there was a span of 12 bases. The CDR3 covers 14 residues. Germline CDR1 MNHNS, CDR2 SASEGT. Written as DNA, the CDR3 is TGTGCCAGCAGTGGGGGACTGGTATACACTGAAGCTTTCTTT. It encodes CASSGGLVYTEAFF.